This paragraph reports one T cell receptor (beta chain). This clone was counted once. What this receptor recognizes is not known. No base quality information exists; no much larger clone differs at one position. Clipping removes 2 bases from V and 2 bases from J, with 5 as the unmatched junction base count. Reading from cysteine to phenylalanine, the CDR3 counts 17 amino acids. The retained sequence is limited to the CDR3, 51 bases, with the frame set at the first base. CDR1 and CDR2 were assigned from the germline V gene (reference sequence) as SEHNR and FQNEAQ. These data are taken from a study of memory CD4+ T cells and cytomegalovirus serostatus (dated by TCRdb to 2018 to 2020). Regarding the study in general: The cohort comprised 35 or so healthy Belgian adults, 9 CMV seropositive and some 25 CMV seronegative. CD4+ memory TCRbeta repertoires of a Belgian cohort with known cytomegalovirus serostatus were sequenced in order to replicate a published TCR-based CMV serostatus classifier. Results the study describes overall, beyond this receptor: Only CD4+CD45RO+ memory cells were sequenced, in contrast to the original study, which included naive and memory CD4+ and CD8+ populations. The original-framework classifier achieved a median bootstrapped AUC of about 0.94 with a 95% CI of 0.76-1.00 on the Belgian cohort. CMV serostatus prediction reached a median bootstrapped AUC of about 0.94 with the original framework and 0.75 to 0.92 with a US-trained random forest. The results were interpreted as suggesting that the CMV-associated TCR signature is largely present in the CD4+ memory repertoire. Of under 200 previously reported CMV-associated TCRbeta sequences, 67 appeared in the CD4+ memory repertoires, each in one to five individuals.

The Quick-DNA Microprep Kit was used to extract genomic DNA from the sorted cells. TCRbeta DNA was amplified with the immunoSEQ hsTCRbeta kit following the manufacturer's protocol. TCRbeta libraries were sequenced on an Illumina MiSeq instrument. In the original analysis: Once out-of-frame sequences had been removed, approximately 2,000,000 distinct TCRbeta sequences were left, which works out to an average of approximately 61,000 per individual. Each individual was scored by the count of 164 previously reported CMV-associated TCRbeta sequences and the total productive distinct TCRbeta count. A beta-binomial model was reimplemented in Python, and scikit-learn random forests with default parameters were trained on US cohort data. Classifier performance on the Belgian cohort was summarized as median AUC with percentile confidence intervals over 10,000 bootstrap iterations. TCRdb carries this immuneACCESS record with in-frame sequences only. Its versions omit some clonotypes, under half of them owing to an unresolved V gene in the studies checked, with the rest unexplained. V, J and clone size derive from that table, while D and trimming were established from the DNA sequence. Present in this sample are around 32,000 clones, about 75% of which were seen just once. The leading ten clones occupy more than 0.5% of the sample.

A FACSAria II was used to sort memory CD4+ T cells, defined as single viable CD3+CD4+CD8-CD45RO+ cells. To determine CMV serostatus, a Roche Elecsys assay was used that detects serum IgG against CMV pp150, pp28, p38 and p52. After thawing, total CD4+ T cells were enriched by positive selection with CD4 magnetic microbeads. Samples originated from another study that specifically interrogated the CD4+ T cell memory repertoire. Peripheral blood mononuclear cells were isolated and cryopreserved according to standard operating procedures, and serum was stored at -80 degrees C. CD3-PerCP (BW264/56), CD4-APC (RPA-T4), CD45RO-PE (UCHT1) and CD8-Pacific Orange (3B5) antibodies were used for staining, and non-viable cells were excluded with Sytox blue.

Sample: memory CD4+ T cells from blood. The V and J genes are TRBV7-9 and TRBJ2-2; 10 bases in between match TRBD2. This receptor was taken from an adult in good health and CMV-seronegative. Some clones in this sample may be carry-over from other donors' samples. The CDR3 region has the sequence CASSLYSGGKNTGELFF. The DNA sequence is as follows: TGTGCCAGCAGCTTATATAGCGGGGGGAAAAACACCGGGGAGCTGTTTTTT.